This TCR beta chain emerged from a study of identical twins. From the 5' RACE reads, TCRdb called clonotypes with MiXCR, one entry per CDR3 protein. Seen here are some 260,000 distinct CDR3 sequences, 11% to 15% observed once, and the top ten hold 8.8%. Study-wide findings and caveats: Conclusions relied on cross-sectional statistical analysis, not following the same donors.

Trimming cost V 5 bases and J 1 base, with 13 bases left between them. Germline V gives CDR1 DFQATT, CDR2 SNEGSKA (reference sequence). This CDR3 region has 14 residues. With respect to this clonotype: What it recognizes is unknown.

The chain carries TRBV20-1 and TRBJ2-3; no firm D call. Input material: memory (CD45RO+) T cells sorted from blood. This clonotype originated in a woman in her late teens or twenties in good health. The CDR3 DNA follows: TGCAGTGCTGGGCACGTTGGGGGCACAGATACGCAGTATTTT. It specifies CSAGHVGGTDTQYF.